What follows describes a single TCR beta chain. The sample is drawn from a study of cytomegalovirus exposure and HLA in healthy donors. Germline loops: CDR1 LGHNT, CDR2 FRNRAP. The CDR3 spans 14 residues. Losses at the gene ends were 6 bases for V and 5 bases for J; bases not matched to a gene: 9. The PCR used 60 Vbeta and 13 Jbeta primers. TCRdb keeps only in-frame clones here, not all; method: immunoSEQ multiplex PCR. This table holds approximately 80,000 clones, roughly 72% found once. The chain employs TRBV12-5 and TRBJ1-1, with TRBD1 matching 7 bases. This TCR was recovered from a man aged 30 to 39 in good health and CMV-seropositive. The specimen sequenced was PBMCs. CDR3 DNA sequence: TGTGCTAGTGGGAGAGGGACAGCCGAAACTGAAGCTTTCTTT. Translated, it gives CASGRGTAETEAFF. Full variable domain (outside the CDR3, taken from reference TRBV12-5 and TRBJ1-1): DARVTQTPRHKVTEMGQEVTMRCQPILGHNTVFWYRQTMMQGLELLAYFRNRAPLDDSGMPKDRFSAEMPDATLATLKIQPSEPRDSAVYFCASGRGTAETEAFFGQGTRLTVV.